The text below deals with one T cell receptor (beta chain). The data stem from a study of blood T cell repertoires in COVID-19. The overall study: Acute and convalescent COVID-19 specimens originated in the United States, Italy and Spain. T cells, B-cell-depleted T cells, or PBMCs supplied cDNA or gDNA.

In the authors' methods: Reference gene primer amplification in the assay estimated nucleated cell counts. Profiling relied on immunoSEQ multiplex PCR, and the TCRdb table lists in-frame clones only, not all of them. D and trimming were read from the DNA, whereas the V and J calls and clone size are those reported in that table. Here the sample spans 200,000 to 250,000 clones, approximately 86% being singletons. The sequenced material came from peripheral blood. This receptor was taken from an elderly man with acute or convalescent COVID-19.

The chain's CDR3 is CASSRTGVDYGYTF. Here the CDR3 DNA reads TGTGCCAGCAGCAGGACAGGGGTGGACTATGGCTACACCTTC. The V call is TRBV7-9, the J call TRBJ1-2, with 9 bases fitting TRBD1. The CDR3 is 14 amino acids. J was trimmed by 3 bases and V by 5 bases; bases with no gene match: 4. Germline loops: CDR1 SEHNR, CDR2 FQNEAQ (reference sequence).